This T cell receptor (beta chain) was profiled in a study of T cell responses to AZD1222 COVID-19 vaccine. Background on the study: Second-dose recipients at about 4 or about 12 weeks were treated as one pooled group. General observations from the study: At study baseline, merely several AZD1222 recipients were seropositive. There were mostly white British donors and more females than males, and clonal diversity was possibly underestimated. Vaccination with two AZD1222 doses was followed by a rise in Spike-specific TCR breadth and depth.

Sequenced by immunoSEQ multiplex PCR; TCRdb stores in-frame clones only, minus some. Of tens of thousands of clones in the sample, approximately 91% were seen once. Remarks on this clone: What it recognizes is unknown.

The ends lost 2 bases at V and 4 bases at J; junction bases unmatched: 3. There are 15 residues in the CDR3. Germline CDR1 SGHTA, CDR2 FQGNSA. The sequencing used peripheral blood, collected on day 0 of AZD1222 vaccination. This sequence was found in an adult in good health. The chain is built from TRBV7-2 and TRBJ2-1; 9 positions agree with TRBD2. CDR3 DNA sequence: TGTGCCAGCAGCTTAATGCGGGGGGGGTACAATGAGCAGTTCTTC. It encodes CASSLMRGGYNEQFF.